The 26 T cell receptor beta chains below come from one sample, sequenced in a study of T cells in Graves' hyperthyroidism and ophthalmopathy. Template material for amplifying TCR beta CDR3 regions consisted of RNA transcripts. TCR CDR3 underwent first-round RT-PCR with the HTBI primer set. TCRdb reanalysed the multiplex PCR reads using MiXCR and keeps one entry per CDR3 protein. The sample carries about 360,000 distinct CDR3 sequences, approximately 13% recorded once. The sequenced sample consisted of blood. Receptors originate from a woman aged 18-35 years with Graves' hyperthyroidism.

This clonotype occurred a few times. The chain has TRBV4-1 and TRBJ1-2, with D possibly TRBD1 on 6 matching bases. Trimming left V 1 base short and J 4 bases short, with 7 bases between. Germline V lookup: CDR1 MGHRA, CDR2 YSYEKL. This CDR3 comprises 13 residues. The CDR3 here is CASSQGTAYGYTF. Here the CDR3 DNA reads TGCGCCAGCAGCCAAGGGACAGCCTATGGCTACACCTTC.

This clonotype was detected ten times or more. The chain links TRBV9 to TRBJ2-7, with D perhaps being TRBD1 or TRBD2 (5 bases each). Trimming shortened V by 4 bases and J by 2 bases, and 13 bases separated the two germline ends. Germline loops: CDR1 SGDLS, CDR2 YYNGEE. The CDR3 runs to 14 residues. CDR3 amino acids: CASSLGTGPYEQYF. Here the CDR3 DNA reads TGTGCCAGCAGCCTAGGGACCGGTCCCTACGAGCAGTACTTC.

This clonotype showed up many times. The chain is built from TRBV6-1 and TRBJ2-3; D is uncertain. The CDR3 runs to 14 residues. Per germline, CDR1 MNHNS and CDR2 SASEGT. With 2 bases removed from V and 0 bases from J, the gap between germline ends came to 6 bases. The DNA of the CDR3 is TGTGCCAGCAGTGAATCGGGTAGCACAGATACGCAGTATTTT. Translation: CASSESGSTDTQYF.

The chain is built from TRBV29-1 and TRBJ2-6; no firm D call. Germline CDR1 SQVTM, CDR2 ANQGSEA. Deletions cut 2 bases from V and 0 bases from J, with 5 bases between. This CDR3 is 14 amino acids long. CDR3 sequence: CSVEPNSGANVLTF. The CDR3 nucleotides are TGCAGCGTTGAACCGAACTCTGGGGCCAACGTCCTGACTTTC.

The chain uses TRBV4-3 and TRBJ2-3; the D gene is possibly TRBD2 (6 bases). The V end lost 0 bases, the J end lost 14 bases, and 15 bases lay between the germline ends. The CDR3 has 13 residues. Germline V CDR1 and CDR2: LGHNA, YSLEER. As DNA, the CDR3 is TGCGCCAGCAGCCAAGATCGAACGACTAGGGGGTATTTT. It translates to CASSQDRTTRGYF.

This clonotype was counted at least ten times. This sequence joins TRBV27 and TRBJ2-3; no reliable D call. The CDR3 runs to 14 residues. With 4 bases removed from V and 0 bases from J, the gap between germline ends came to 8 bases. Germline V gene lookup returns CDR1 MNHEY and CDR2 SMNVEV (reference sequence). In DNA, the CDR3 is TGTGCCAGCAGTTCCCCTGGGAGCACAGATACGCAGTATTTT. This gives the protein CASSSPGSTDTQYF.

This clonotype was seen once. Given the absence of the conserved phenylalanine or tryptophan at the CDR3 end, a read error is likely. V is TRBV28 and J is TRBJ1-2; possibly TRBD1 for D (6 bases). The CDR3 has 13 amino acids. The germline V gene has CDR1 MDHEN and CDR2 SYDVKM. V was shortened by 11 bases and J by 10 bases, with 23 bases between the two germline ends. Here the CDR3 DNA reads TGTGCCGGCGGTCCGGACGGACAGTCGATCTACACCCTC. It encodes CAGGPDGQSIYTL.

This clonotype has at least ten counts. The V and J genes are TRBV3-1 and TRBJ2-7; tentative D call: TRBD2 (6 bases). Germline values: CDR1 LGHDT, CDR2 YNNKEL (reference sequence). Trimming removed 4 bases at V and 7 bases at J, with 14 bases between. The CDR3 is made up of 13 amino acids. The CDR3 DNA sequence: TGTGCCAGCAGCCTTTCCGGGGACTTGGAGCAGTACTTC. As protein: CASSLSGDLEQYF.

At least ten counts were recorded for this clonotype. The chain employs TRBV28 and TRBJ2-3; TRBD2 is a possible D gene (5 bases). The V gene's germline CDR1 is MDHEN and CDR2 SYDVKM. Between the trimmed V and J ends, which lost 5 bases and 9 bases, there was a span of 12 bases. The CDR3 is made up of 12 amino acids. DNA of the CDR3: TGTGCCAGCAGTCGCAAGGGAGTAACGCAGTATTTT. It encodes CASSRKGVTQYF.

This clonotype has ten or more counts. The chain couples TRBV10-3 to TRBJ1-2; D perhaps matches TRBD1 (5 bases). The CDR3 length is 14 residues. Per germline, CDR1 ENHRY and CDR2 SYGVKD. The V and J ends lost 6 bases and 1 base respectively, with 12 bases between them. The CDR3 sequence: CAISPGTSNYGYTF. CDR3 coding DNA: TGTGCCATCAGCCCCGGGACCAGTAACTATGGCTACACCTTC.

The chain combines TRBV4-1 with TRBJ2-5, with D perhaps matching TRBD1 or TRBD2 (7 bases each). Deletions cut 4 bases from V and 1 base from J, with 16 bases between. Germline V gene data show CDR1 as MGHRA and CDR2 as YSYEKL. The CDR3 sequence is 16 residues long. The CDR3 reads CASSPLGQRGQETQYF. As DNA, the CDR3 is TGCGCCAGCAGCCCTTTGGGACAGCGGGGCCAAGAGACCCAGTACTTC.

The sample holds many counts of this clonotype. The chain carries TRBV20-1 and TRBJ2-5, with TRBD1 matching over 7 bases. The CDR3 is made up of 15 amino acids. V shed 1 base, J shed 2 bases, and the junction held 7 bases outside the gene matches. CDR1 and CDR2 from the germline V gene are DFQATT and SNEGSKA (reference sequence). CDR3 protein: CSARAGGAFQETQYF. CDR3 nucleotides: TGCAGTGCTAGAGCAGGGGGAGCCTTTCAAGAGACCCAGTACTTC.

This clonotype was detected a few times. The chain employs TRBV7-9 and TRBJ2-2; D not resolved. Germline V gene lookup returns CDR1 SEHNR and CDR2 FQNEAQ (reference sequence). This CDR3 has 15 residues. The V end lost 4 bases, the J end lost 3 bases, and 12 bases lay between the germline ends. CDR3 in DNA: TGTGCCAGCAGCTCCCGACGGTCCCACACCGGGGAGCTGTTTTTT. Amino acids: CASSSRRSHTGELFF.

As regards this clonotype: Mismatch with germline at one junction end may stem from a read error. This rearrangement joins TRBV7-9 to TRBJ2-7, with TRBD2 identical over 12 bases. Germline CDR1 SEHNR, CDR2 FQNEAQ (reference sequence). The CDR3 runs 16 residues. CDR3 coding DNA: TGTGCCAGCAGCTACCCTAGCGGGAGGGTCTCAGACGAGCAGTGCTTC. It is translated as CASSYPSGRVSDEQCF.

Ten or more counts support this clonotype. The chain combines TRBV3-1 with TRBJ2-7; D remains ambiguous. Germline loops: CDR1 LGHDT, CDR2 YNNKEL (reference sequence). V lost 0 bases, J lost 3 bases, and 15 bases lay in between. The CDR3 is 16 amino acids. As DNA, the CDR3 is TGTGCCAGCAGCCAAGATGGTGAATGGGGAAGCTACGAGCAGTACTTC. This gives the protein CASSQDGEWGSYEQYF.

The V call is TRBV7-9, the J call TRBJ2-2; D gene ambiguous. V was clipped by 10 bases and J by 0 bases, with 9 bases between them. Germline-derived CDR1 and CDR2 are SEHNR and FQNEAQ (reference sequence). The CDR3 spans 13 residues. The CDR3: CANTPANTGELFF. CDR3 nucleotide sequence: TGTGCCAACACGCCTGCGAACACCGGGGAGCTGTTTTTT. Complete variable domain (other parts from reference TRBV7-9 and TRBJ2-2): DTGVSQNPRHKITKRGQNVTFRCDPISEHNRLYWYRQTLGQGPEFLTYFQNEAQLEKSRLLSDRFSAERPKGSFSTLEIQRTEQGDSAMYLCANTPANTGELFFGEGSRLTVL.

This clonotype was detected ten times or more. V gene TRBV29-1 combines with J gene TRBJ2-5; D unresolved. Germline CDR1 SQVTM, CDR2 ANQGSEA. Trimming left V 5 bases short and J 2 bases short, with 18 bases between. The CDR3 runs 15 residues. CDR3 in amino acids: CSVPSTGSLQETQYF. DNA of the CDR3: TGCAGCGTTCCCTCGACCGGCTCGTTACAAGAGACCCAGTACTTC.

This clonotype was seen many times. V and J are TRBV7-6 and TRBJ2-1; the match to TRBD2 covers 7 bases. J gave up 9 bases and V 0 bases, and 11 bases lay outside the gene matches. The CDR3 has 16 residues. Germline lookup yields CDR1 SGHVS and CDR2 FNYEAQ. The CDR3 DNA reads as TGTGCCAGCAGCTTAGCTTCTGACCGGGAGGAGGGTGAGCAGTTCTTC. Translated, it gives CASSLASDREEGEQFF.

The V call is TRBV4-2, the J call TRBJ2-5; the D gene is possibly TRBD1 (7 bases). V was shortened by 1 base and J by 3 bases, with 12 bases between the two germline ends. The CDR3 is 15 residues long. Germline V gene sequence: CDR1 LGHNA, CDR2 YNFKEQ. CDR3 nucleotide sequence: TGTGCCAGCAGCCAAGGCGGGACAGCAAAAGAGACCCAGTACTTC. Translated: CASSQGGTAKETQYF.

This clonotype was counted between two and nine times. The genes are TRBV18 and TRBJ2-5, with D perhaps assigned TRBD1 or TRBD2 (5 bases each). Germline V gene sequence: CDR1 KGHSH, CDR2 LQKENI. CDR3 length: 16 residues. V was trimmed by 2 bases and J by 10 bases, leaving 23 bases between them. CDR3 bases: TGTGCCAGCTCACCAAGGGGCCAGCCGACTTCACGGGACCAGTACTTC. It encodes CASSPRGQPTSRDQYF.

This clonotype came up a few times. The CDR3 loop is CASSLVSAVGTQYF. The CDR3 DNA sequence: TGTGCCAGCAGCTTGGTATCTGCCGTCGGGACCCAGTACTTC. V usage is TRBV5-6 and J usage is TRBJ2-5, with D uncertain. This CDR3 spans 14 amino acids. V was pared by 0 bases and J by 7 bases, with 13 bases between. Germline values: CDR1 SGHDT, CDR2 YYEEEE.

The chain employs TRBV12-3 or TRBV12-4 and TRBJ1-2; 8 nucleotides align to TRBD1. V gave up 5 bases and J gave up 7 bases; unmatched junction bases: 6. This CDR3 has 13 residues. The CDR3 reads CASSARGRGGYTF. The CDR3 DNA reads TGTGCCAGCAGTGCCAGGGGGCGGGGTGGCTACACCTTC.

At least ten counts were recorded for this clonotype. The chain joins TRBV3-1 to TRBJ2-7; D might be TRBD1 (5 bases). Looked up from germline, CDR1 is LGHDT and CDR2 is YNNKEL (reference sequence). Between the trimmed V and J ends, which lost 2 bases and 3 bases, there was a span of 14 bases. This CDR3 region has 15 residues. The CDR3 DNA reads TGTGCCAGCAGCCAACCGGACAAGGGCTTCTACGAGCAGTACTTC. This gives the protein CASSQPDKGFYEQYF.

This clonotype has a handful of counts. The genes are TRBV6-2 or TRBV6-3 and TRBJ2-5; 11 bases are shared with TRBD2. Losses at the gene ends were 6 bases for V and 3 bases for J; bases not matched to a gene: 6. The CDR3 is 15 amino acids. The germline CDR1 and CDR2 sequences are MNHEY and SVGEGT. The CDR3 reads CASRELAGEKETQYF. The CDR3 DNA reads TGTGCCAGCAGGGAACTAGCGGGGGAGAAAGAGACCCAGTACTTC.

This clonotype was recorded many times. The CDR3 DNA follows: TGTGCCAGCAGCTCAAAAGCGGGGGGGCCACGAAATGAGCAGTTCTTC. Amino acid sequence: CASSSKAGGPRNEQFF. The chain links TRBV7-2 to TRBJ2-1; 10 bases agree with TRBD2. V shed 4 bases, J shed 7 bases, and the junction held 10 bases outside the gene matches. The germline V gene has CDR1 SGHTA and CDR2 FQGNSA. The CDR3 is 16 residues long.

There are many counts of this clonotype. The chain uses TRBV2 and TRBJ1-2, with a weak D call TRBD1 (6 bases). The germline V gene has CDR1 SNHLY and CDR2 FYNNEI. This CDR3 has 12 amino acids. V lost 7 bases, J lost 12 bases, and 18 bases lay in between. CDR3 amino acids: CASNWDTLGDTF. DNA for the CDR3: TGTGCCAGCAATTGGGACACCCTGGGGGACACCTTC.